These 21 T cell receptor beta chains came from one sample sequenced in a study of chronic HIV infection and antiretroviral therapy. TCRdb independently ran MiXCR on the 5' RACE reads; one entry per CDR3 protein. The table shows 25,000 to 35,000 distinct CDR3 sequences, with about 9.7% occurring only once. The sample taken for sequencing was peripheral blood. These receptors were obtained from an adult who had HIV and had not received antiretroviral therapy, or was an uninfected healthy control (not recorded which).

A few counts support this clonotype. This chain links TRBV29-1 with TRBJ2-7; weak D call: TRBD1 (5 bases). Between the trimmed V and J ends, which lost 4 bases and 2 bases, there was a span of 12 bases. The CDR3 sequence is 13 residues long. Germline lookup yields CDR1 SQVTM and CDR2 ANQGSEA. The CDR3 reads CSVGGDGAYEQYF. The CDR3 coding sequence is TGCAGCGTTGGGGGCGACGGCGCCTACGAGCAGTACTTC.

J is TRBJ2-5 and V is TRBV5-1; D call uncertain. Per the germline V gene, CDR1 is SGHRS and CDR2 is YFSETQ. Trimming removed 0 bases at V and 3 bases at J, with 6 bases between. This CDR3 is built from 13 residues. Here the CDR3 reads CASSLVEKETQYF. CDR3 nucleotide sequence: TGCGCCAGCAGCTTGGTCGAAAAAGAGACCCAGTACTTC.

This clonotype has ten or more counts. The rearrangement links TRBV6-2 or TRBV6-3 to TRBJ2-2; 9 bases map to TRBD1. There are 14 residues in the CDR3. Germline V lookup: CDR1 MNHEY, CDR2 SVGEGT. The V and J ends lost 2 bases and 6 bases, in that order; junction bases with no gene match: 1. CDR3 nucleotide sequence: TGTGCCAGCAGTTACACAGGGGGCTCCGGGGAGCTGTTTTTT. Amino acids: CASSYTGGSGELFF.

This clonotype occurred a few times. The V gene is TRBV20-1, the J gene TRBJ2-4, with a weak D call TRBD1 (5 bases). V shed 4 bases and J shed 11 bases, with 21 bases lying between them. Germline V lookup: CDR1 DFQATT, CDR2 SNEGSKA (reference sequence). CDR3 length: 14 residues. CDR3 DNA: TGCAGTGCTAATCCCCGAGCCAAAGGGGCCCTTCAGTACTTC. It yields the protein CSANPRAKGALQYF.

This clonotype appeared many times. The chain is built from TRBV7-9 and TRBJ2-5, with D possibly matching TRBD1 (7 bases). CDR1 is SEHNR and CDR2 is FQNEAQ in the germline V gene (reference sequence). The V and J ends lost 11 bases and 2 bases respectively, with 15 bases between them. CDR3 length equals 13 residues. The CDR3 sequence: CADEPGGQETQYF. CDR3 sequence (DNA): TGTGCCGACGAACCAGGGGGGCAAGAGACCCAGTACTTC. The variable domain in full, completed from reference TRBV7-9 and TRBJ2-5, reads DTGVSQNPRHKITKRGQNVTFRCDPISEHNRLYWYRQTLGQGPEFLTYFQNEAQLEKSRLLSDRFSAERPKGSFSTLEIQRTEQGDSAMYLCADEPGGQETQYFGPGTRLLVL.

This clonotype has at least ten counts. CDR3 DNA: TGTGCCAGCTCACCACCGGCTGGGGCCAACGTCCTGACTTTC. It encodes CASSPPAGANVLTF. The chain combines TRBV18 with TRBJ2-6; D gene uncertain. Germline V gives CDR1 KGHSH, CDR2 LQKENI. V lost 0 bases, J lost 2 bases, and 2 bases lay in between. The CDR3 is 14 residues long.

The sample holds many counts of this clonotype. The V call is TRBV29-1, the J call TRBJ1-1; D uncertain. CDR1 is SQVTM, CDR2 ANQGSEA, per germline. Trimming stripped 8 bases from V and 5 bases from J, with 15 bases between. The CDR3 has 12 amino acids. CDR3 region: CSIRSGGTEAFF. The CDR3 region has the DNA TGCAGCATTCGGTCAGGCGGAACTGAAGCTTTCTTT. The whole variable domain, remainder taken from reference TRBV29-1 and TRBJ1-1, is SAVISQKPSRDICQRGTSLTIQCQVDSQVTMMFWYRQQPGQSLTLIATANQGSEATYESGFVIDKFPISRPNLTFSTLTVSNMSPEDSSIYLCSIRSGGTEAFFGQGTRLTVV.

The table lists this clonotype with many counts. This chain links TRBV20-1 with TRBJ1-1; D may be TRBD1 (5 bases). Trimming stripped 4 bases from V and 3 bases from J, with 24 bases between. The CDR3 runs 17 residues. Germline V lookup: CDR1 DFQATT, CDR2 SNEGSKA (reference sequence). The CDR3 spells CSATGLGRGWADTEAFF. CDR3 nucleotides: TGCAGTGCTACGGGCCTGGGACGGGGCTGGGCGGACACTGAAGCTTTCTTT.

By share of the sample, this clonotype is medium-sized (0.01 to 0.1%). The chain combines TRBV20-1 with TRBJ2-2, with 13 bases fitting TRBD2. The V and J ends lost 0 bases and 3 bases, in that order; junction bases with no gene match: 1. The V gene's germline CDR1 is DFQATT and CDR2 SNEGSKA (reference sequence). CDR3 length: 16 residues. The CDR3 bases are TGCAGTGCTAGAGATACTAGCGGGGGGGACACCGGGGAGCTGTTTTTT. Its translation: CSARDTSGGDTGELFF.

The chain is built from TRBV10-1 and TRBJ1-1; tentative D call: TRBD1 (6 bases). V lost 2 bases, J lost 5 bases, and 9 bases lay in between. Germline assignment: CDR1 WNHNN and CDR2 SYGVQD (reference sequence). This CDR3 is built from 13 residues. The CDR3 nucleotides read TGCGCCAGCAGTGAGAGGGGGGGTACTGAAGCTTTCTTT. This gives the protein CASSERGGTEAFF.

There are many counts of this clonotype. The chain employs TRBV6-5 and TRBJ2-1; maybe TRBD2 (6 bases). Germline CDR1 and CDR2: MNHEY and SVGAGI. V was pared by 5 bases and J by 5 bases, with 10 bases between. CDR3 length: 13 amino acids. In DNA form, the CDR3 reads TGTGCCAGCAGTCCGCGGGGCCACAATGAGCAGTTCTTC. The encoded protein is CASSPRGHNEQFF.

CDR3 nucleotide sequence: TGTGCCAGCAGCTTCAGTCAGGGCACAGATACGCAGTATTTT. Protein: CASSFSQGTDTQYF. The rearrangement links TRBV7-8 to TRBJ2-3; D remains ambiguous. Trimming cost V 3 bases and J 1 base, with 8 bases left between them. This CDR3 contains 14 residues. Germline V gene lookup returns CDR1 SGHVS and CDR2 FQNEAQ.

This clonotype occurred once. The chain carries TRBV5-4 and TRBJ2-1, with 14 bases lining up with TRBD2. This CDR3 comprises 16 residues. V lost 5 bases and J lost 4; bases outside the gene matches: 5. Germline CDR1 SGHNT, CDR2 YYREEE (reference sequence). The DNA of the CDR3 is TGTGCCAGCAGGGTGACTAGCGGGGGGGTATACAATGAGCAGTTCTTC. It encodes CASRVTSGGVYNEQFF.

This clonotype was recorded at least ten times. The chain combines TRBV11-2 with TRBJ2-2, with D possibly TRBD2 on 6 matching bases. Deletions cut 5 bases from V and 6 bases from J, with 16 bases between. The germline gives CDR1 SGHAT, CDR2 FQNNGV. The CDR3 runs to 15 residues. The CDR3 nucleotides are TGTGCCAGCAGCATGGACTACCGGCAGTCCGGGGAGCTGTTTTTT. Translated, it gives CASSMDYRQSGELFF.

The CDR3 loop is CASSRTGGVGEKLFF. CDR3 sequence (DNA): TGTGCCAGCAGCCGAACAGGGGGCGTTGGGGAAAAACTGTTTTTT. The chain is built from TRBV7-2 and TRBJ1-4, with 9 bases identical to TRBD1. Germline V CDR1 and CDR2: SGHTA, FQGNSA. The CDR3 is made up of 15 amino acids. V was clipped by 5 bases and J by 8 bases; unmatched bases: 9.

This clonotype was recorded at least ten times. This sequence joins TRBV27 and TRBJ2-1; 12 bases fit TRBD2. The CDR3 has 15 amino acids. Germline CDR1 MNHEY, CDR2 SMNVEV (reference sequence). V trimming: 4 bases; J trimming: 7 bases; junction bases outside the gene matches: 5. Here the CDR3 reads CASSSSGTSGNEQFF. DNA of the CDR3: TGTGCCAGCAGTTCCTCCGGGACTAGCGGGAATGAGCAGTTCTTC.

This clonotype was found a few times. The rearrangement joins TRBV20-1 to TRBJ1-4; 9 positions match TRBD1. V trimming: 8 bases; J trimming: 7 bases; junction bases outside the gene matches: 5. CDR1 is DFQATT and CDR2 is SNEGSKA in the germline V gene (reference sequence). CDR3 length: 12 amino acids. The CDR3 nucleotides are TGCAGTACGACAGGGGGGGGTGAAAAACTGTTTTTT. Encoded protein: CSTTGGGEKLFF.

This clonotype was counted a few times. J is TRBJ2-7 and V is TRBV7-2; 9 positions match TRBD2. With 5 bases clipped from V and 3 bases from J, the junction kept 17 bases outside the gene matches. The CDR3 has 18 residues. Germline CDR1 and CDR2: SGHTA and FQGNSA. This CDR3 is CASSPEHKAGGPGYEQYF. For the CDR3, the DNA is TGTGCCAGCAGCCCAGAACATAAAGCGGGAGGCCCAGGCTACGAGCAGTACTTC.

V gene TRBV6-1 combines with J gene TRBJ1-1; 9 nucleotides match TRBD1. The CDR3 loop spans 14 amino acids. The germline CDR1 and CDR2 sequences are MNHNS and SASEGT. V lost 7 bases, J lost 5 bases, and 8 bases stayed unmatched. CDR3 sequence reads: CASIMDRGGTEAFF. The CDR3 DNA follows: TGTGCCAGCATCATGGACAGGGGAGGGACTGAAGCTTTCTTT.

The table lists this clonotype with a few counts. The chain uses TRBV6-6 and TRBJ1-6; D perhaps matches TRBD1 (5 bases). V lost 6 bases and J lost 10, with 16 bases in between. This CDR3 is 14 amino acids long. Germline V gene data show CDR1 as MNHNY and CDR2 as SVGAGI (reference sequence). DNA for the CDR3: TGTGCCAGCAGCCCACAGGTGGTTAAATCACCCCTCCACTTT. Translating it yields CASSPQVVKSPLHF.

This clonotype was picked up many times. The chain carries TRBV12-3 or TRBV12-4 and TRBJ1-5; D gene unclear. V gave up 4 bases and J gave up 2 bases, with 12 bases separating them. CDR3 size: 15 residues. This CDR3 is CASSSRKTGNQPQHF. The CDR3 DNA follows: TGTGCCAGCAGTTCCCGGAAAACGGGCAATCAGCCCCAGCATTTT.